These 17 T cell receptor beta chains share one sample of origin, sequenced in a study of blood T cell repertoires in COVID-19 (dated by TCRdb to about 2020). Library preparation used the immunoSEQ multiplex PCR assay. TCRdb took this table from immuneACCESS and kept in-frame rearrangements with V and J called. Such tables lack part of the clones; where checked against another copy, unresolved V genes explain under half of the gap, and the rest is unexplained. The sample table lists about 180,000 clones, roughly 81% of them with a count of one. Of the sample, 10% to 15% falls within the top ten clones. Source material: peripheral blood. The receptors derive from a woman older than 75 with COVID-19, enrolled during active disease.

This chain joins TRBV7-9 and TRBJ2-1, with TRBD2 identical over 13 bases. With 5 bases clipped from V and 5 bases from J, the junction kept 3 bases outside the gene matches. The CDR3 covers 15 residues. Germline CDR1 SEHNR, CDR2 FQNEAQ (reference sequence). The CDR3 DNA follows: TGTGCCAGCAGCGGGGGACTAGCGGGGAACAATGAGCAGTTCTTC. Its translation: CASSGGLAGNNEQFF.

The chain has TRBV24-1 and TRBJ1-5; D not resolved. This CDR3 spans 14 amino acids. V was clipped by 2 bases and J by 4 bases, with 8 bases between them. Germline-derived CDR1 and CDR2 are KGHDR and SFDVKD. The CDR3 region has the DNA TGTGCCACCAGTGATTCCCGTTCGAATCAGCCCCAGCATTTT. Its protein is CATSDSRSNQPQHF.

The chain employs TRBV2 and TRBJ1-1; a weak D match, TRBD1 (6 bases). The length of the CDR3 is 12 residues. Germline CDR1 and CDR2: SNHLY and FYNNEI. V gave up 6 bases and J gave up 4 bases, with 9 bases separating them. DNA of the CDR3: TGTGCCAGCAGACAGGGTGTCACTGAAGCTTTCTTT. The encoded protein is CASRQGVTEAFF.

The V gene is TRBV7-8, the J gene TRBJ2-2; D is possibly TRBD2 (6 bases). The CDR3 runs 15 residues. CDR1 and CDR2 (germline): SGHVS, FQNEAQ. The V gene lost 3 bases and the J gene lost 7 bases, with 15 bases spanning the gap. As DNA, the CDR3 is TGTGCCAGCAGCTTGTTGCGGGAATCCGGCGGGGAGCTGTTTTTT. Translated, it gives CASSLLRESGGELFF.

The J gene is TRBJ2-5, the V gene TRBV28; D is possibly TRBD2 (5 bases). With 3 bases removed from V and 4 bases from J, the gap between germline ends came to 9 bases. There are 13 residues in the CDR3. Per germline, CDR1 MDHEN and CDR2 SYDVKM. This CDR3 is CASSFGVPETQYF. Here the CDR3 DNA reads TGTGCCAGCAGTTTCGGGGTCCCAGAGACCCAGTACTTC.

V gene TRBV4-2 combines with J gene TRBJ2-1, with 10 bases fitting TRBD2. V lost 1 base, J lost 12 bases, and 12 bases stayed unmatched. Germline CDR1 is LGHNA and CDR2 is YNFKEQ. The length of the CDR3 is 16 residues. The DNA for the CDR3 is TGTGCCAGCAGCCAAGTCACTAGCGGGACCCCCGGGTGGCAGTTCTTC. It translates to CASSQVTSGTPGWQFF.

The chain is built from TRBV27 and TRBJ2-7; D ambiguous. Per the germline V gene, CDR1 is MNHEY and CDR2 is SMNVEV (reference sequence). The CDR3 is made up of 13 amino acids. The V and J ends lost 3 bases and 11 bases respectively, with 17 bases between them. The CDR3 coding sequence is TGTGCCAGCAGTTTGAGGCTACCGGATCCAGAGTACTTC. It specifies CASSLRLPDPEYF.

This clone appeared a few times. V and J are TRBV5-1 and TRBJ2-3, with 9 bases aligning to TRBD2. The junction had 18 bases not matched to a gene; V was cut back by 1 base and J by 6 bases. This CDR3 is 19 amino acids long. From germline, CDR1 is SGHRS and CDR2 YFSETQ. The CDR3 sequence is CASSLSPGLAQKVADTQYF. In DNA form, the CDR3 reads TGCGCCAGCAGCTTGTCACCCGGACTAGCGCAAAAGGTCGCTGATACGCAGTATTTT.

V is TRBV21-1 and J is TRBJ2-7; the table's D call, TRBD2, has no DNA check behind it. TRBV21-1 represents a pseudogene. This CDR3 region has 16 residues. CDR3 sequence reads: CASSDGWVPNSYEQYF. For the CDR3, the DNA is TGTGCCAGCAGCGACGGGTGGGTGCCCAACTCCTACGAGCAGTACTTC.

This chain links TRBV4-2 with TRBJ2-2; 9 nucleotides align to TRBD2. This CDR3 comprises 18 residues. Germline V gene lookup returns CDR1 LGHNA and CDR2 YNFKEQ. V was clipped by 4 bases and J by 2 bases; unmatched bases: 11. In nucleotides, the CDR3 is TGTGCCAGCAGCCCCTTCGGGGCTAGCGGGATCAACACCGGGGAGCTGTTTTTT. Its translation is CASSPFGASGINTGELFF.

The genes are TRBV12-5 and TRBJ2-5, with 8 bases fitting TRBD1. The CDR3 runs to 17 residues. Germline CDR1 reads LGHNT; CDR2 reads FRNRAP. The V gene end was trimmed by 0 bases and the J gene end by 3 bases; junction bases not matched to a gene: 9. This CDR3 is CASGLVLVGTGEETQYF. The CDR3 DNA is TGTGCTAGTGGTTTGGTATTAGTTGGGACAGGTGAAGAGACCCAGTACTTC.

This chain connects TRBV11-2 to TRBJ2-7; 11 bases align to TRBD2. Germline CDR1 and CDR2: SGHAT and FQNNGV. The CDR3 has 15 amino acids. The trim removed 4 bases at V and 1 base at J, leaving 3 bases unmatched. Here the CDR3 DNA reads TGTGCCAGCAGCTATACTAGCGGGGGATCCTACGAGCAGTACTTC. Translated, it gives CASSYTSGGSYEQYF.

The CDR3 is CASSYKRQTIYGYTF. CDR3 DNA: TGTGCCAGCAGTTATAAGCGACAGACGATCTATGGCTACACCTTC. The chain has TRBV6-5 and TRBJ1-2; D might be TRBD1 (5 bases). The CDR3 contains 15 residues. Germline CDR1 MNHEY, CDR2 SVGAGI. With 3 bases removed from V and 4 bases from J, the gap between germline ends came to 15 bases.

The rearrangement joins TRBV5-6 to TRBJ1-1; TRBD1 is a possible D gene (6 bases). The CDR3 sequence is 12 residues long. V lost 4 bases and J 8 bases, leaving 12 bases between the germline ends. Germline V gene sequence: CDR1 SGHDT, CDR2 YYEEEE. This CDR3 reads CASSHDRFEAFF. For the CDR3, the DNA is TGTGCCAGCAGCCATGACAGGTTCGAAGCTTTCTTT.

The chain is built from TRBV27 and TRBJ1-4; 7 positions match TRBD1. V shed 4 bases, J shed 8 bases, and the junction held 7 bases outside the gene matches. This CDR3 spans 14 amino acids. CDR1 is MNHEY and CDR2 is SMNVEV in the germline V gene (reference sequence). Written as DNA, the CDR3 is TGTGCCAGCAGTTCGACAGGGACAACAGAAAAACTGTTTTTT. It is translated as CASSSTGTTEKLFF.

This chain joins TRBV3-1 (or the pseudogene TRBV3-2) and TRBJ2-2, with 7 bases aligning to TRBD1. CDR1 LGHDT and CDR2 YNNKEL come from the germline V gene (reference sequence). CDR3 size: 16 residues. With 0 bases clipped from V and 3 bases from J, the junction kept 4 bases outside the gene matches. Here the CDR3 reads CASSQEQGRDTGELFF. DNA for the CDR3: TGTGCCAGCAGCCAAGAACAGGGGCGGGACACCGGGGAGCTGTTTTTT.

The sample holds one count of this clone. The chain joins TRBV2 to TRBJ1-4; a weak D match, TRBD1 (5 bases). The CDR3 consists of 12 residues. Germline loops: CDR1 SNHLY, CDR2 FYNNEI. The V end was cut by 2 bases, the J end by 14 bases, with 12 bases between. This CDR3 reads CASSETFRDLFF. The DNA of the CDR3 is TGTGCCAGCAGTGAAACATTCAGGGATCTGTTTTTT.